This entry features one T cell receptor (beta chain) sequence. The data are from a study of metastatic and nonmetastatic thyroid tumors. CDR1 is SGHRS, CDR2 YFSETQ, per germline. The trim removed 0 bases at V and 4 bases at J, leaving 7 bases unmatched. CDR3 length: 17 residues. Each patient went into thyroid surgery without having received any treatment. In the source study's methods: For papillary thyroid cancer, a distant-metastasis classifier was constructed from CDR3 differences observed across clinicopathological groups. TCRdb redid the clone calls on the PCR reads using MiXCR. These V and J calls are TCRdb output, not the study's own analysis. The sample lists around 15,000 clones; approximately 20% were seen once.

The V gene is TRBV5-1, the J gene TRBJ2-1, with TRBD2 identical over 10 bases. The specimen was adjacent normal tissue. This TCR was recovered from a female donor with papillary thyroid cancer or a benign thyroid nodule (not recorded which). Some clones in this sample may be carry-over from other donors' samples. CDR3 protein: CASSLGPGTSAYNEQFF. DNA for the CDR3: TGCGCCAGCAGCTTGGGGCCCGGGACTAGCGCTTACAATGAGCAGTTCTTC.